This T cell receptor (beta chain) was found in a study of blood T cell repertoires in COVID-19 (dated by TCRdb to the early 2020s). For the wider study: Recovered participants in ImmuneRACE Cohort 3 were defined by two consecutive negative NP/OP PCR tests, clearance by a healthcare professional, or resolution of symptoms. Samples from collaborators originated in the United States, Italy and Spain and spanned both the acute and convalescent phases of COVID-19. The prospective study material was composed of cDNA or gDNA derived from T cells, B-cell-depleted T cells, or PBMCs. The dataset comprised deeply sampled blood TCRbeta repertoires from subjects exposed to, actively infected with, or recovered from COVID-19. The repertoires were made available in a free public database intended to serve as a resource for research on the immune response to SARS-CoV-2. Samples were obtained from the ongoing ImmuneRACE study (first 160 participants) and from over a thousand subjects provided by 6 global collaborators. Sample metadata almost always included a de-identified subject ID, COVID-19 status, age in years and sex. Where HLA class I and class II types were available, the types were taken from metadata supplied by the sample provider, not from assay-based typing.

Sequences SQVTM (CDR1) and ANQGSEA (CDR2) are obtained from the germline V gene. The CDR3 covers 12 residues, taking in both the cysteine and the phenylalanine. Just the 36-base CDR3 DNA is kept, in frame starting at base 1. A distance of 15 bases separates the germline ends of V and J, which lose 7 bases and 6 bases respectively. TCRbeta CDR3 regions were amplified from genomic DNA using the immunoSEQ Assay, a bias-controlled multiplex PCR. The original methods were these. The number of nucleated cells in each sample was estimated by amplification of reference gene primers within the assay. To quantify the absolute abundance of each unique TCRbeta CDR3 rearrangement, sequence reads were collapsed and filtered. For each sample, productive Simpson clonality was calculated as the square root of Simpson's diversity index over productive rearrangements. Drawn from immuneACCESS, this table holds only the in-frame rearrangements with V and J called that TCRdb kept. Clones are partly lost; checked studies trace under half to an unresolved V gene and leave the rest unexplained. From that table come the V and J calls and clone size; the DNA was used to work out D and trimming. In all, the sample holds about 210,000 clones, and around 87% of those were seen once. The top ten clonotypes cover less than 8% of the sample.

In the prospective study, participants were about 18 to 95 years old, resided in about two dozen geographic areas of the United States, and were enrolled through a virtual design. Cohort assignment in the prospective study relied on participant-reported clinical history from a screening survey and a study questionnaire. In the prospective study, mobile phlebotomists collected whole blood, serum and a nasopharyngeal or oropharyngeal swab from each participant. Participants in the prospective study had the option to provide additional blood draws and questionnaires over an approximately 2-month period. Before DNA extraction, blood samples from the prospective study were shipped at room temperature or frozen. Worth noting for this clone: This clone's antigen is unknown. Within one base of it there is no much larger clone, and no base qualities were kept.

Paper-wide results and their limitations: Clinical and demographic metadata were provided uncurated, with the amount varying by source and participant.

The sequence was obtained from a man between 25 and 39 years old in a cohort exposed to, infected with or recovered from COVID-19 (not recorded which). The sample taken for sequencing was PBMCs or T cells enriched from blood (not recorded which). In this chain, TRBV29-1 is recombined with TRBJ1-1, with the D gene call left open. CDR3 protein: CSARRDRAEAFF. The DNA is as follows: TGCAGCGCCCGCCGGGATAGGGCTGAAGCTTTCTTT.